This T cell receptor (beta chain) is drawn from a study of control samples from healthy donors and cancer patients. Repertoires were generated with immunoSEQ multiplex PCR, while TCRdb's copy carries only in-frame clones and drops some. The data contain 100,000 or so clones, around 90% of them singletons. J gave up 0 bases and V 3 bases, and 10 bases lay outside the gene matches. The germline V gene has CDR1 ENHRY and CDR2 SYGVKD. CDR3 length equals 17 residues. This clonotype was obtained from a woman in her late teens or twenties in good health. V is TRBV10-3 and J is TRBJ1-2; 7 nucleotides match TRBD1. Sequencing input: blood. The CDR3 DNA reads TGTGCCATCAGTGAAGTTCTGAGGACAGGAACTAACTATGGCTACACCTTC. It encodes CAISEVLRTGTNYGYTF.